The source of this TCR beta chain is a study of cytomegalovirus exposure and HLA in healthy donors. Some clones are missing from TCRdb's copy, which holds only in-frame ones; the method was immunoSEQ multiplex PCR. The sample carries some 170,000 clones, around four fifths recorded once. CDR3 length: 15 amino acids. V lost 4 bases to trimming and J lost 8 bases; unmatched junction nucleotides: 9. Germline V gene lookup returns CDR1 MGHRA and CDR2 YSYEKL. The donors belonged to the roughly 120-subject validation cohort, separate from the roughly 700-subject first cohort. The receptor was isolated from a man aged 30-40 years in good health and CMV-seropositive. V and J are TRBV4-1 and TRBJ1-2; TRBD1 matches 11 bases. Sequencing was performed on PBMCs. CDR3 amino acids: CASSPSSGTGGGYTF. CDR3 in DNA: TGCGCCAGCAGCCCATCGTCCGGGACAGGGGGAGGCTACACCTTC.